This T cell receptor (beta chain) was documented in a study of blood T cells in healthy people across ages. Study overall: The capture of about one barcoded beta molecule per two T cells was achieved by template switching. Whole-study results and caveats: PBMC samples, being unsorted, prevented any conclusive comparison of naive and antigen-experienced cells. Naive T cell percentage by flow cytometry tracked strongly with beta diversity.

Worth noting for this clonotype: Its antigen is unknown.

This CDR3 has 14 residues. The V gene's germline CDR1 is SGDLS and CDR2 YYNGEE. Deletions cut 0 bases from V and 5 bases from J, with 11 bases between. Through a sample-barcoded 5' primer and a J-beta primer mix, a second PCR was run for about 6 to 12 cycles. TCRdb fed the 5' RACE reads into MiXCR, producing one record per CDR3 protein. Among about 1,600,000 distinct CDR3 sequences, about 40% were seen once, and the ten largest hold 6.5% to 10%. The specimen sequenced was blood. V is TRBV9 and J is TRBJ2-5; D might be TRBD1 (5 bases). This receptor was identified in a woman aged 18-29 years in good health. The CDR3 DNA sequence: TGTGCCAGCAGCGTAGCTGGGGCAGAGGAGACCCAGTACTTC. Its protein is CASSVAGAEETQYF.